The clone carrying this T cell receptor beta chain showed up just once. The CDR3 runs 12 residues. V shed 11 bases and J shed 3 bases, with 12 bases lying between them. Germline CDR1 SEHNR, CDR2 FQNEAQ (reference sequence). Each donor was healthy, and each was a bone marrow donor. Primers for the PCR totalled 60 Vbeta and 13 Jbeta. Using immunoSEQ multiplex PCR, the repertoire was profiled, and TCRdb retains in-frame clones only, with some absent. The data show some 140,000 clones, roughly 80% seen once. This record comes from a study of cytomegalovirus exposure and HLA in healthy donors. Study-level information: T cells numbering around 190 million yielded some 100 million unique TCR beta sequences in an earlier analysis.

The TCR originated in a man between 18 and 35 years old in good health and CMV-seronegative. This chain connects TRBV7-9 to TRBJ2-3, with D possibly being TRBD2 (6 bases). The sample taken for sequencing was PBMCs. This chain's CDR3 is CALVGGTDTQYF. The CDR3 DNA reads as TGTGCCCTGGTGGGAGGTACAGATACGCAGTATTTT.